The rows below give T cell receptor beta chains drawn from one sample of a study of T-cell memory formation after mild COVID-19. TCRdb called the 5' RACE reads again in MiXCR, with one record for every CDR3 protein. This table holds over 250,000 distinct CDR3 sequences, about 16% found once. Sequences were obtained from PBMCs or a T cell subset sorted from them (not recorded which). The receptors shown here come from a man younger than 35 who had mild COVID-19 (a few samples of this study predate the infection). Cell type and time point are not known. CDR3s include the opening cysteine and the closing phenylalanine or tryptophan. D genes are given only for firm matches. The size of a clone is reported for some rows only, either as once, few or many, or as a class for expanded clones.

v_gene	j_gene	abundance	d_gene	CDR3aa	CDR3nt
TRBV7-9	TRBJ1-4	.	TRBD1	CASVRTGEGEKLFF	TGTGCCAGCGTTCGGACAGGGGAAGGAGAAAAACTGTTTTTT
TRBV18	TRBJ1-2	many	TRBD1	CASSPNGQGGGYTF	TGTGCCAGCTCACCTAATGGACAGGGTGGAGGCTACACCTTC
TRBV4-1	TRBJ2-6	.	.	CASSQVGANVLTF	TGCGCCAGCAGCCAAGTTGGGGCCAACGTCCTGACTTTC
TRBV18	TRBJ1-3	few	.	CASSALPVTAGNTIYF	TGTGCCAGCTCCGCTCTCCCTGTCACGGCTGGAAACACCATATATTTT
TRBV2	TRBJ2-1	.	TRBD2	CASNPGTSGGNEQFF	TGTGCCAGCAACCCCGGGACTAGCGGGGGCAATGAGCAGTTCTTC
TRBV7-2	TRBJ2-3	.	TRBD1	CASSLGDRQYF	TGTGCCAGCAGCTTAGGGGACAGGCAGTATTTT
TRBV12-3/TRBV12-4	TRBJ1-5	few	.	CASSLRDPRDQPQHF	TGTGCCAGCAGTCTCCGGGACCCGAGGGACCAGCCCCAGCATTTT
TRBV7-9	TRBJ2-5	few	.	CASSLHGGGETQYF	TGTGCCAGCAGCTTACATGGCGGTGGGGAGACCCAGTACTTC
TRBV24-1	TRBJ2-1	.	TRBD2	CATSDGGAYEQFF	TGTGCCACCAGCGACGGGGGGGCATATGAGCAGTTCTTC
TRBV6-5	TRBJ1-2	few	.	CASSYIGYYGYTF	TGTGCCAGCAGTTACATAGGGTACTATGGCTACACCTTC
TRBV12-3/TRBV12-4	TRBJ1-6	few	.	CASTPGARNSPLHF	TGTGCCAGCACACCGGGGGCCCGGAATTCACCCCTCCACTTT
TRBV4-3	TRBJ2-3	.	.	CASSQVITDTQYF	TGCGCCAGCAGCCAGGTCATCACAGATACGCAGTATTTT
TRBV20-1	TRBJ1-5	many	.	CSARDHGNQPQHF	TGCAGTGCTAGAGATCACGGGAATCAGCCCCAGCATTTT
TRBV12-3/TRBV12-4	TRBJ2-5	.	TRBD2	CASSFLWRGGIQETQYF	TGTGCCAGCAGTTTTCTTTGGCGGGGGGGCATACAAGAGACCCAGTACTTC
TRBV5-1	TRBJ2-3	.	.	CASSLALAFDTQYF	TGCGCCAGCAGCTTGGCGCTAGCTTTCGATACGCAGTATTTT
TRBV20-1	TRBJ2-1	few	.	CSASPPLMFEQFF	TGCAGTGCTAGCCCCCCCCTTATGTTTGAGCAGTTCTTC
TRBV4-2	TRBJ2-1	.	TRBD2	CASSQDLRSGGLNEQFF	TGTGCCAGCAGCCAAGATTTAAGAAGCGGGGGGCTCAATGAGCAGTTCTTC
TRBV24-1	TRBJ2-1	few	.	CATRENNEQFF	TGTGCCACCAGGGAGAACAATGAGCAGTTCTTC
TRBV7-9	TRBJ1-1	few	.	CASSSARGTEAFF	TGTGCCAGCAGCTCCGCCCGAGGGACTGAAGCTTTCTTT
TRBV12-3/TRBV12-4	TRBJ2-7	few	.	CASSFFREQYF	TGTGCCAGCAGTTTTTTCCGGGAGCAGTACTTC
TRBV20-1	TRBJ2-6	.	TRBD1	CSAGDRSGANVLTF	TGCAGTGCTGGGGACAGATCTGGGGCCAACGTCCTGACTTTC
TRBV4-1	TRBJ2-7	.	.	CASSPSPYSYEQYF	TGCGCCAGCAGTCCATCCCCCTACTCCTACGAGCAGTACTTC
TRBV6-5	TRBJ1-4	.	TRBD1	CASSYSGQGVPETNEKLFF	TGTGCCAGCAGTTACTCGGGACAGGGCGTCCCGGAAACTAATGAAAAACTGTTTTTT
TRBV11-2	TRBJ1-3	few	.	CASSLSGPGNTIYF	TGTGCCAGCAGCTTGTCCGGACCTGGAAACACCATATATTTT
TRBV5-1	TRBJ2-2	.	.	CASSLGRGSGELFF	TGCGCCAGCAGCCTTGGGCGGGGATCCGGGGAGCTGTTTTTT
TRBV27	TRBJ1-1	few	.	CASSPVLLNTEAFF	TGTGCCAGCAGTCCAGTCCTCCTGAACACTGAAGCTTTCTTT
TRBV12-3/TRBV12-4	TRBJ1-4	.	TRBD1	CASSKTGFEKLFF	TGTGCCAGCAGTAAGACAGGGTTTGAAAAACTGTTTTTT
TRBV5-6	TRBJ2-1	.	TRBD2	CASSSLSGGAIEQFF	TGTGCCAGCAGCTCCCTCAGCGGGGGGGCCATTGAGCAGTTCTTC
TRBV4-3	TRBJ1-1	few	TRBD1	CASSQRDRAAEAFF	TGCGCCAGCAGCCAACGGGACAGGGCCGCTGAAGCTTTCTTT
TRBV5-1	TRBJ2-1	.	TRBD2	CASSAGRNSGVVYEQFF	TGCGCCAGCAGCGCAGGGCGTAATAGCGGGGTAGTCTATGAGCAGTTCTTC
TRBV19	TRBJ2-1	few	.	CASSIVGRGDEQFF	TGTGCCAGTAGTATAGTGGGGCGGGGCGATGAGCAGTTCTTC
TRBV9	TRBJ2-7	few	.	CASSVRPAYEQYF	TGTGCCAGCAGCGTAAGACCGGCCTACGAGCAGTACTTC
TRBV6-6	TRBJ1-1	many	.	CASSYSREGTEAFF	TGTGCCAGCAGTTACTCGAGGGAGGGGACTGAAGCTTTCTTT
TRBV7-9	TRBJ2-3	.	.	CASSSQMGEGRASTDTQYF	TGTGCCAGCAGCTCCCAGATGGGAGAGGGTAGGGCGAGCACAGATACGCAGTATTTT
TRBV24-1	TRBJ2-3	.	.	CATSPGARTDTQYF	TGTGCCACCAGTCCGGGGGCGCGTACAGATACGCAGTATTTT
TRBV12-3/TRBV12-4	TRBJ2-5	.	.	CASSPWTTQETQYF	TGTGCCAGCAGTCCCTGGACTACCCAAGAGACCCAGTACTTC
TRBV7-2	TRBJ2-2	many	.	CASSFLFPGSAGELFF	TGTGCCAGCAGCTTTTTGTTCCCAGGTTCGGCCGGGGAGCTGTTTTTT
TRBV15	TRBJ1-1	.	.	CATSRNHPQGRGEAFF	TGTGCCACCAGCAGAAACCACCCACAGGGTCGAGGTGAAGCTTTCTTT
TRBV11-2	TRBJ1-4	few	TRBD1	CASSNRGRDEKLFF	TGTGCCAGCAGTAACAGGGGGCGTGATGAAAAACTGTTTTTT
TRBV6-6	TRBJ2-1	many	.	CASSYVSSNEQFF	TGTGCCAGCAGTTACGTCTCTAGCAATGAGCAGTTCTTC
TRBV4-1	TRBJ2-2	few	TRBD1	CASSLPDRVTGELFF	TGCGCCAGCAGCCTCCCGGACAGGGTCACCGGGGAGCTGTTTTTT
TRBV5-1	TRBJ2-1	few	TRBD1	CASSFRDRVENEQFF	TGCGCCAGCAGCTTTCGGGACAGGGTAGAGAATGAGCAGTTCTTC
TRBV5-1	TRBJ2-2	.	.	CASRPLGGAFPGELFF	TGCGCCAGCAGGCCCCTCGGGGGCGCGTTTCCCGGGGAGCTGTTTTTT
TRBV5-6	TRBJ2-1	few	TRBD2	CASSSSGGLGFF	TGTGCCAGCAGCTCTAGCGGGGGGCTCGGGTTCTTC